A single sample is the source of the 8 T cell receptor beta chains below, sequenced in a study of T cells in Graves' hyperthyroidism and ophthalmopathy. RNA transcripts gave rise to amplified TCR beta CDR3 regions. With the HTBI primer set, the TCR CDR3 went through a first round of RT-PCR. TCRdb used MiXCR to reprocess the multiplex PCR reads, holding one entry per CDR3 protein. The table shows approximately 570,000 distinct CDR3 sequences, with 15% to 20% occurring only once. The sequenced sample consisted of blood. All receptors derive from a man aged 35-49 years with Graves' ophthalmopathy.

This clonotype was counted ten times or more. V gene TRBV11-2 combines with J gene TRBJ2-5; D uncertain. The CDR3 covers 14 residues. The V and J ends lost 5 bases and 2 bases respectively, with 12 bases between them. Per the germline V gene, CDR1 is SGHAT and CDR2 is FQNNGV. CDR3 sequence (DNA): TGTGCCAGCAGCCGTCGGAACTATCAAGAGACCCAGTACTTC. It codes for CASSRRNYQETQYF.

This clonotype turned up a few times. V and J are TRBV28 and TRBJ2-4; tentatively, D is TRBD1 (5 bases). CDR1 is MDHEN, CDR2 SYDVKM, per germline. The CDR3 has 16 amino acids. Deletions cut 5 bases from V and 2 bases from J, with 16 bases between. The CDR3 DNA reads TGTGCCAGCAGTCTCTCAGGGCTCAATCCCAAAAACATTCAGTACTTC. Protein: CASSLSGLNPKNIQYF.

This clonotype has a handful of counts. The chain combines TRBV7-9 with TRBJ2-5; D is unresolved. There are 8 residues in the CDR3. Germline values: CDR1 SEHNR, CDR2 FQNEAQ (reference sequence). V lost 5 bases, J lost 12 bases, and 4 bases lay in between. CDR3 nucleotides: TGTGCCAGCAGCCCCGAGTACTTC. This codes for CASSPEYF.

The CDR3 loop is CASSWTERGETQYF. The CDR3 region has the DNA TGTGCCAGCAGCTGGACCGAACGAGGGGAGACCCAGTACTTC. The V call is TRBV7-6, the J call TRBJ2-5, with D maybe TRBD2 (5 bases). The CDR3 length is 14 residues. Germline V gene data show CDR1 as SGHVS and CDR2 as FNYEAQ. V lost 4 bases to trimming and J lost 5 bases, with 14 bases between them.

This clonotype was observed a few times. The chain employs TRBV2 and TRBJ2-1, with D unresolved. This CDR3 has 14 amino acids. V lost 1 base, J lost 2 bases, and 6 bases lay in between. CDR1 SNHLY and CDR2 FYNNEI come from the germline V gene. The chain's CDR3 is CASSEDQTYNEQFF. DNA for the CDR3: TGTGCCAGCAGTGAAGATCAAACCTACAATGAGCAGTTCTTC.

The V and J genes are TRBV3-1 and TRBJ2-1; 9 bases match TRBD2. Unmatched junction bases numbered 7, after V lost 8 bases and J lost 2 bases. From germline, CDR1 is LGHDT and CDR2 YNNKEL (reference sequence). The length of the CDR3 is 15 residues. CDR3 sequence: CASSLAGVPYNEQFF. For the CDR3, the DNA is TGTGCCAGCTCTTTAGCGGGAGTCCCCTACAATGAGCAGTTCTTC.

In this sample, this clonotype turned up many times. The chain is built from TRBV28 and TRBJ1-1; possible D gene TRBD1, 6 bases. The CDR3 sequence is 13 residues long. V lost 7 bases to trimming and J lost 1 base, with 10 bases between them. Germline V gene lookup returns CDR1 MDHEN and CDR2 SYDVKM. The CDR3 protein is CASTTDRNTEAFF. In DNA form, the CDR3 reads TGTGCCAGCACCACGGACAGGAACACTGAAGCTTTCTTT.

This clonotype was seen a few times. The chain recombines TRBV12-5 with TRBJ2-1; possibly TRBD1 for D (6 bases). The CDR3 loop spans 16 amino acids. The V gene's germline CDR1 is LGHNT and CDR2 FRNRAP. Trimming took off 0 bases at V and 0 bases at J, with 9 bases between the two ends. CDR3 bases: TGTGCTAGTGGTTTGGTACCGGACAGCTCCTACAATGAGCAGTTCTTC. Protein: CASGLVPDSSYNEQFF.